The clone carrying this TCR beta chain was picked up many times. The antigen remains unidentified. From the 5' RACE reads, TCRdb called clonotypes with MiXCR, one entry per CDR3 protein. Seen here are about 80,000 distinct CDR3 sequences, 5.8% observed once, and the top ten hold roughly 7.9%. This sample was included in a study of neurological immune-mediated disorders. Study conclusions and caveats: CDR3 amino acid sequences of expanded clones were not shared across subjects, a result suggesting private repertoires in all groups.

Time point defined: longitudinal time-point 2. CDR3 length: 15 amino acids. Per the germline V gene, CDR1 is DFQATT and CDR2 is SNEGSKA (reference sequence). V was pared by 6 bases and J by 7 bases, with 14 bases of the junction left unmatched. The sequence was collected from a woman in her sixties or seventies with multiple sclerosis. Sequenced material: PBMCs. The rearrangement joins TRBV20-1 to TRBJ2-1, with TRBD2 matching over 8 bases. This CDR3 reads CSAPLLGSGVNEQFF. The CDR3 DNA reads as TGCAGTGCCCCCCTCTTGGGTAGCGGGGTGAATGAGCAGTTCTTC.